The rows below give T cell receptor beta chains drawn from one sample of a study of shared clonotypes between healthy human individuals. The data were produced by immunoSEQ multiplex PCR, yet TCRdb's version contains in-frame clones alone and is incomplete. The top ten clones hold about 0.39% of a sample with 2 million to 2.5 million clones, roughly 93% of them seen once. The sample taken for sequencing was naive CD4+ T cells from PBMCs. These receptors came from a man younger than 35 in good health. Some clones in this sample may be carry-over from other donors' samples. Both conserved end residues are part of each CDR3.

V,J,CDR3
TRBV4-2,TRBJ2-7,CASSRGGRDEQYF
TRBV18,TRBJ1-2,CASSPDRGYGYTF
TRBV18,TRBJ2-2,CASSQPTGWTGELFF
TRBV5-6,TRBJ2-5,CASSVLAGVETQYF
TRBV19,TRBJ1-5,CASSPSRSQPQHF
TRBV5-1,TRBJ2-3,CASRRGGETSDTQYF
TRBV5-6,TRBJ1-2,CASQSTGTGTIYGYTF
TRBV5-1,TRBJ2-7,CASSPPGRLANSYEQYF
TRBV6-1,TRBJ1-1,CASSEKGQGAAWAFF
TRBV5-1,TRBJ1-2,CASSPDSLPHYGYTF
TRBV7-6,TRBJ2-5,CASSPEGRRGETQYF
TRBV7-9,TRBJ2-7,CASSRGTGEMKNEQYF
TRBV9,TRBJ2-3,CASSVPGADTQYF
TRBV6-6,TRBJ2-1,CASRGQESYNEQFF
TRBV5-1,TRBJ2-2,CASGGTSSTGELFF
TRBV4-3,TRBJ1-3,CASSQVFSAGGENTIYF
TRBV5-4,TRBJ2-7,CASSPYRGQGSSEQYF
TRBV5-1,TRBJ2-7,CASSLFGGADEQYF
TRBV11-3,TRBJ2-1,CASSLGTTYNEQFF
TRBV5-1,TRBJ1-4,CASSAIGDEKLFF
TRBV6-5,TRBJ1-2,CASSSTTPNYGYTF
TRBV28,TRBJ1-5,CASSPAGGPQHF
TRBV18,TRBJ1-2,CASSPKGDKNYGYTF
TRBV5-1,TRBJ1-1,CASSPQGGNTEAFF
TRBV6-1,TRBJ2-7,CASSDGPWGEQYF
TRBV7-9,TRBJ1-1,CASSIGGGSTRNTEAFF
TRBV27,TRBJ1-1,CASRLQGLNTEAFF
TRBV18,TRBJ2-1,CASSPLLGREGSTYNEQFF
TRBV9,TRBJ2-1,CASSARTGREQFF
TRBV7-8,TRBJ2-5,CASSPGGVETQYF
TRBV9,TRBJ2-1,CASSVSGRASYNEQFF
TRBV7-2,TRBJ2-1,CASSPGGGQGNEQFF
TRBV7-2,TRBJ2-1,CASSRTSGGYNEQFF
TRBV7-2,TRBJ2-1,CASSLLGLAYHEQFF
TRBV29-1,TRBJ1-1,CSAVGYTGTEAFF
TRBV27,TRBJ1-1,CAREIRDGNTEAFF
TRBV10-3,TRBJ2-7,CAISESMRGEQYF
TRBV6-1,TRBJ2-5,CASSEPRLTNAVETQYF
TRBV5-1,TRBJ1-2,CASSLDAGLDGYTF
TRBV9,TRBJ1-3,CASSDRSRGDTIYF
TRBV5-1,TRBJ2-1,CASSLANYNEQFF
TRBV5-1,TRBJ2-7,CASSLNPTGLIYEQYF
TRBV11-2,TRBJ1-5,CASSHGGGNQPQHF
TRBV11-2,TRBJ2-3,CASSLVAGDLTDTQYF
TRBV29-1,TRBJ2-7,CSTRTSLGYEQYF
TRBV6-5,TRBJ2-7,CASRRQGDPGEQYF
TRBV19,TRBJ2-5,CASSIRGKGQETQYF
TRBV15,TRBJ1-2,CATSRGRTWSYTF
TRBV10-3,TRBJ1-6,CATREGNGSPLHF
TRBV28,TRBJ2-2,CASRSSRTGELFF
TRBV27,TRBJ2-7,CAAQGTSGHEQYF
TRBV18,TRBJ2-7,CASSPSGQGGEQYF
TRBV28,TRBJ1-4,CASSSPGPGNEKLFF
TRBV7-3,TRBJ2-3,CASSLIAATDTQYF
TRBV12-5,TRBJ2-5,CASGLALQETQYF